Following are 4 T cell receptor beta chains from one sample sequenced in a study of spatial heterogeneity in lung cancer. TCRdb reprocessed the 5' RACE reads via MiXCR and lists one record per CDR3 protein. Counted here are tens of thousands of distinct CDR3 sequences, about 5.6% occurring once; the ten biggest clones make up about a third. The time point was: sample taken at primary tumor resection. This sample comprised PBMCs, obtained at surgery. The receptor source for this set is a male donor with early-stage non-small cell lung cancer.

This clonotype was recorded a few times. V gene TRBV4-1 combines with J gene TRBJ2-4, with D possibly matching TRBD2 (5 bases). In germline, CDR1 is MGHRA, CDR2 YSYEKL. V dropped 2 bases and J dropped 2 bases, with 13 bases sitting between them. The CDR3 is 16 amino acids. CDR3 DNA sequence: TGCGCCAGCAGCCAACGTACGACCGGGACCAAAAACATTCAGTACTTC. The encoded protein is CASSQRTTGTKNIQYF.

This chain links TRBV4-2 with TRBJ2-7; maybe TRBD1 (6 bases). Germline-derived CDR1 and CDR2 are LGHNA and YNFKEQ. V dropped 0 bases and J dropped 4 bases, with 10 bases sitting between them. The CDR3 sequence is 14 residues long. CDR3 sequence: CASSQEDRRYEQYF. Written as DNA, the CDR3 is TGTGCCAGCAGCCAAGAAGACAGGAGGTACGAGCAGTACTTC.

This clonotype was counted ten times or more. The chain uses TRBV7-9 and TRBJ1-1; D is uncertain. The CDR3 sequence is 14 residues long. The V end was cut by 4 bases, the J end by 7 bases, with 16 bases between. In germline, CDR1 is SEHNR, CDR2 FQNEAQ (reference sequence). The CDR3 spells CASSSPRSDLEAFF. CDR3 bases: TGTGCCAGCAGCTCACCCAGATCGGACCTTGAAGCTTTCTTT. Supplemented by reference TRBV7-9 and TRBJ1-1, the full variable domain reads DTGVSQNPRHKITKRGQNVTFRCDPISEHNRLYWYRQTLGQGPEFLTYFQNEAQLEKSRLLSDRFSAERPKGSFSTLEIQRTEQGDSAMYLCASSSPRSDLEAFFGQGTRLTVV.

This clonotype came up many times. The chain combines TRBV6-1 with TRBJ1-6; TRBD1 matches at 9 bases. This CDR3 is 15 amino acids long. The germline CDR1 and CDR2 sequences are MNHNS and SASEGT. V shed 8 bases, J shed 10 bases, and the junction held 12 bases outside the gene matches. Here the CDR3 reads CASGQGLYEGSPLHF. Written as DNA, the CDR3 is TGTGCCAGCGGACAGGGGCTGTACGAGGGCTCACCCCTCCACTTT.